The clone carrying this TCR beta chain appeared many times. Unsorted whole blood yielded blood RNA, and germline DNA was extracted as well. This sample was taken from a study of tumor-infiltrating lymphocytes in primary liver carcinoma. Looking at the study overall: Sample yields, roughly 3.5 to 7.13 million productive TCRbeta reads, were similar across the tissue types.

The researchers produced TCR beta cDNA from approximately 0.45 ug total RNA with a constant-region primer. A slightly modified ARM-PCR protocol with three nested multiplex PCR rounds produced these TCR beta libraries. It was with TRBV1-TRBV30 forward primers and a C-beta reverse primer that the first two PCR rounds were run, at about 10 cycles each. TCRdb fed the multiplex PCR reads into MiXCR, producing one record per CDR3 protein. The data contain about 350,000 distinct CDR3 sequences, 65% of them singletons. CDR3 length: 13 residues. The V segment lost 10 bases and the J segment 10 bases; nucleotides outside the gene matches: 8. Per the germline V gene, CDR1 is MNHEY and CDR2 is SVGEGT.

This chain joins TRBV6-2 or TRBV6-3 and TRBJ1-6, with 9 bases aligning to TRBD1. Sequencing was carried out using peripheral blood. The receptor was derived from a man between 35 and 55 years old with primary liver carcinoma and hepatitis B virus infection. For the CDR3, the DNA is TGTGCCACCGGACAGGGGACTAACTCACCCCTCCACTTT. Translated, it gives CATGQGTNSPLHF.